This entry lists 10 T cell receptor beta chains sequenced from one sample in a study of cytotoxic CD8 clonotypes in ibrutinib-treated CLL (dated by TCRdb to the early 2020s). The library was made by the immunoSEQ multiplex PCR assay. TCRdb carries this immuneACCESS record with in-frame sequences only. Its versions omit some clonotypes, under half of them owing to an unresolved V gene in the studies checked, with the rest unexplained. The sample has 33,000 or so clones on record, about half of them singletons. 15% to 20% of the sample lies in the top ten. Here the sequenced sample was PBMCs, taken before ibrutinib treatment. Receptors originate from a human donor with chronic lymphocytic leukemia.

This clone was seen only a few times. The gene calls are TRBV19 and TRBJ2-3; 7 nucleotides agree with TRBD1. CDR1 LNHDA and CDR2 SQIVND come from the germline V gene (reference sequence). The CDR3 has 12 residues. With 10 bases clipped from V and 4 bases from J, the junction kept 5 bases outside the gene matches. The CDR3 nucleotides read TGTGCCACTCGACAGGGCTCAGATACGCAGTATTTT. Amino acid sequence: CATRQGSDTQYF.

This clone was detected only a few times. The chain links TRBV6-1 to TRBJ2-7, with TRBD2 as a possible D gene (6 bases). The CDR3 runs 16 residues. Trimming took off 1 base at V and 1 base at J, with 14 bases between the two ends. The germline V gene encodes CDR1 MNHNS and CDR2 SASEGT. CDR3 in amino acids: CASSEVPRLDSYEQYF. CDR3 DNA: TGTGCCAGCAGTGAAGTACCCCGACTAGATTCCTACGAGCAGTACTTC.

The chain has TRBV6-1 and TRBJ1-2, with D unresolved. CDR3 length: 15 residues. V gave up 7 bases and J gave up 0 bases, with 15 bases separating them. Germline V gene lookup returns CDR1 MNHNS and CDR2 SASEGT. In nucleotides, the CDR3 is TGTGCCAGCACCGCCCATACGCAAGCTAACTATGGCTACACCTTC. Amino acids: CASTAHTQANYGYTF.

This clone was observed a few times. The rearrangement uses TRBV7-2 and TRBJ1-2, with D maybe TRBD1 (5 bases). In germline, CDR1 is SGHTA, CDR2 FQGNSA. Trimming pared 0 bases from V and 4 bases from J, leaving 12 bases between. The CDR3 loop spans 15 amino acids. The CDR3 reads CASSLAGPRTYGYTF. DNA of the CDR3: TGTGCCAGCAGCTTAGCGGGGCCCCGGACCTATGGCTACACCTTC.

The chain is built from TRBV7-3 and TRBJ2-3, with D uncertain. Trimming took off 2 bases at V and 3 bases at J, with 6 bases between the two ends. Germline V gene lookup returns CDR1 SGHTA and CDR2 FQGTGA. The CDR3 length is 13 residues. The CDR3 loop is CASSLLGTDTQYF. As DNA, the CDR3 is TGTGCCAGCAGCTTATTAGGGACAGATACGCAGTATTTT.

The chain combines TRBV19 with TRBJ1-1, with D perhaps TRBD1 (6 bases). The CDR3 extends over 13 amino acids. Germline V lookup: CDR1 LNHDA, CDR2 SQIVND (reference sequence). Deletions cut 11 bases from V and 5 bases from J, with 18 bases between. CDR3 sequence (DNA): TGTGCCGTCGGACAGAACCTCGGGACTGAAGCTTTCTTT. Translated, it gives CAVGQNLGTEAFF.

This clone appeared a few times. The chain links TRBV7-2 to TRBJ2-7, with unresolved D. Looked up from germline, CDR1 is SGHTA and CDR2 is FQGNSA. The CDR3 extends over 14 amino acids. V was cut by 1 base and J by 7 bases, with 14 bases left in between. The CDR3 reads CASSLGQNLGEQYF. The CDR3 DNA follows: TGTGCCAGCAGCTTAGGTCAGAACCTGGGGGAGCAGTACTTC.

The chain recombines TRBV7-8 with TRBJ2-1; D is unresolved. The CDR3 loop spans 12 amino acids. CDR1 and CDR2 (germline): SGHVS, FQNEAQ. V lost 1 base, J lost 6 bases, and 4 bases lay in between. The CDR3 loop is CASSLVVNEQFF. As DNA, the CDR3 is TGTGCCAGCAGCTTAGTAGTCAATGAGCAGTTCTTC.

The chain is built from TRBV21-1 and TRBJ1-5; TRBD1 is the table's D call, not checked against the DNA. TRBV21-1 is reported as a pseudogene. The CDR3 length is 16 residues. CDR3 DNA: TGTGCCAGCAGCGCCTACGGGACAGGGGTGCATCAGCCCCAGCATTTT. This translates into CASSAYGTGVHQPQHF.

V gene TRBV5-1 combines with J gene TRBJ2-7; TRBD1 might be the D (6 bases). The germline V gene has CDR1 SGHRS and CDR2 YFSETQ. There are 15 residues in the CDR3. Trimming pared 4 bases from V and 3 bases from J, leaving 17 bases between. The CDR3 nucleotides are TGCGCCAGCAGCCGCCTGACAGGAGGACTCTACGAGCAGTACTTC. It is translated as CASSRLTGGLYEQYF.